Here is one T cell receptor (beta chain) with its context. CDR3 length equals 13 residues. V gave up 6 bases and J gave up 4 bases, with 12 bases separating them. These data are taken from a study of blood T cell repertoires in COVID-19. Study summary: Samples representing acute and convalescent COVID-19 were sourced from the United States, Italy and Spain.

Only in-frame clones appear in the TCRdb table, and some are missing; sequencing was by immunoSEQ multiplex PCR. Counted here are over 120,000 clones, nearly 85% occurring once; the ten biggest clones make up about 40%. The source of this sequence is a human donor in a cohort sampled during active COVID-19. V gene TRBV12-3 or TRBV12-4 combines with J gene TRBJ1-1; D is possibly TRBD1 (6 bases). The specimen sequenced was peripheral blood. The DNA for the CDR3 is TGTGCCAGCAGCCAGATGGGGGCCACTGAAGCTTTCTTT. Translating it yields CASSQMGATEAFF.